This TCR beta chain was recorded in a study of blood T cell repertoires in COVID-19. About the study: Samples representing acute and convalescent COVID-19 were sourced from the United States, Italy and Spain. PBMCs, B-cell-depleted T cells, or T cells were the source of the cDNA or gDNA that made up the material.

V lost 6 bases and J lost 8; bases outside the gene matches: 14. The CDR3 has 14 residues. Germline V gene lookup returns CDR1 SQVTM and CDR2 ANQGSEA. In the study's own analysis: From reference gene primer amplification, estimates of nucleated cell counts were derived. Repertoires were generated with immunoSEQ multiplex PCR, while TCRdb's copy carries only in-frame clones and drops some. That table furnishes V, J and clone size, whereas the DNA furnished D and trimming. The sample carries about 98,000 clones, roughly 82% recorded once. Sequenced: peripheral blood. The rearrangement joins TRBV29-1 to TRBJ2-7; 9 nucleotides match TRBD1. This TCR was sampled from a man between 65 and 85 years old with active or convalescent COVID-19. For the CDR3, the DNA is TGCAGCGTCGGGGGGACAGGGTCCCTCTTGAAGCAGTACTTC. Protein product: CSVGGTGSLLKQYF.